This is a list of T cell receptor beta chains from one sample in a study of T-cell reconstitution after alpha-beta-depleted transplantation in children. TCRdb re-called the PCR reads with MiXCR, one entry per CDR3 protein. The table records roughly 98,000 distinct CDR3 sequences, about a sixth of them present only once. This specimen consisted of PBMCs, mostly from graft donor cells, obtained 180 days after TCRalphabeta/CD19-depleted stem cell transplant. All receptors derive from a male patient aged 2 to 9 who had a stem cell transplant for acute lymphoblastic leukemia, so the T cells may come from the graft donor. Both conserved end residues are part of each CDR3. Size is omitted from some rows. Given values are once, few, many or a class for expanded clones.

few,TRBJ1-2,TRBV29-1,CSVEVAARPGQGYTF
few,TRBJ1-5,TRBV12-3/TRBV12-4,CASRVFGRDNQPQHF
-,TRBJ2-4,TRBV24-1,CAKERGAAGYNAKNIQYF
-,TRBJ2-5,TRBV7-2,CASSPYQETQYF
few,TRBJ1-6,TRBV4-2,CASSQESFAGNYNSPLHF
many,TRBJ1-5,TRBV3-1,CASSQGGSNQPQHF
-,TRBJ2-1,TRBV12-3/TRBV12-4,CASRYWVGGTGPSNEQFF
-,TRBJ1-5,TRBV10-3,CAISGQVDQPQHF
many,TRBJ2-7,TRBV7-9,CASSPETGVDYEQYF
-,TRBJ2-3,TRBV5-1,CASSLAGTRDTDTQYF
-,TRBJ2-7,TRBV6-1,CASNLGREAIPYEQYF
few,TRBJ1-4,TRBV6-1,CASSEGGRPLFF
-,TRBJ1-1,TRBV19,CASSIQRTGEAFF
few,TRBJ1-1,TRBV15,CATTRAGRNTEAFF
-,TRBJ1-2,TRBV6-5,CASSYGTTLPWGYTF
-,TRBJ1-1,TRBV6-2/TRBV6-3,CASTRSRPGTEAFF
-,TRBJ2-3,TRBV27,CASSLEGQVILTQYF
-,TRBJ2-4,TRBV6-1,CAAGQGADIQYF
few,TRBJ2-7,TRBV20-1,CSAPSRGQGLPMNYEQYF
-,TRBJ2-7,TRBV12-3/TRBV12-4,CASSPWIRGGISYEQCF
-,TRBJ2-3,TRBV20-1,CSASLSGGATDTQYF
-,TRBJ2-3,TRBV5-1,CASSIGTQRSDTQYF
many,TRBJ2-3,TRBV3-1,CASGGLAGGSYGDTQYF
-,TRBJ1-2,TRBV7-2,CASSLDTGVAYGYTF
few,TRBJ2-3,TRBV7-2,CASSLARLAGGYTQYF
many,TRBJ1-1,TRBV7-2,CASSLASGVNTEAFF
-,TRBJ2-5,TRBV7-2,CASSSQPRTLVF
once,TRBJ2-7,TRBV4-1,CASSLLGQSYEQYF
few,TRBJ2-1,TRBV6-1,CASSERAWEAYNEQFF
-,TRBJ2-5,TRBV20-1,CSASFGQGRETQYF
-,TRBJ2-6,TRBV30,CAWSHGGANVLTF
-,TRBJ1-1,TRBV6-5,CASSLARRALPGEAFF
-,TRBJ1-2,TRBV18,CASSPPPGFNYGYTF
few,TRBJ1-6,TRBV4-1,CASSQGTGGISRSPLHF
few,TRBJ1-1,TRBV15,CATSTGQPNTEAFF
many,TRBJ1-2,TRBV7-2,CASSPPVEGQGYTF
few,TRBJ1-6,TRBV20-1,CSAGGQNPNSPLHF
many,TRBJ2-7,TRBV5-1,CASSPGLAGVLDSYEQYF
-,TRBJ1-6,TRBV27,CASSRSPGGYNSPLHF
-,TRBJ2-7,TRBV5-1,CASSKPGLASYEQYF
-,TRBJ1-1,TRBV27,CASWGASEAFF
few,TRBJ2-2,TRBV12-3/TRBV12-4,CASSLRTTDGELFF
few,TRBJ2-1,TRBV19,CASSVTGGAYNEQFF
few,TRBJ1-2,TRBV5-1,CASSFDRVQANYGYTF
-,TRBJ1-1,TRBV7-9,CASSSLGQEAFF
-,TRBJ2-5,TRBV20-1,CSYRKTGRETQYF
-,TRBJ1-2,TRBV5-4,CASSQEPGQGSYYGYTF
-,TRBJ2-7,TRBV6-5,CASSYGYSSYEQYF
many,TRBJ1-2,TRBV29-1,CSAFDRDYGYTF
few,TRBJ2-5,TRBV7-9,CASSSPRLAGGHETQYF
-,TRBJ1-5,TRBV25-1,CASAGTGGQPQHF
-,TRBJ1-5,TRBV7-2,CASSLAFGNQPQHF
few,TRBJ2-5,TRBV20-1,CSAISTETQYF
-,TRBJ2-2,TRBV12-3/TRBV12-4,CASSFGWASGNTGELFF
-,TRBJ1-2,TRBV29-1,CSVGLTGEGGYTF
few,TRBJ2-7,TRBV12-3/TRBV12-4,CASSSPGQDYEQYF
few,TRBJ2-3,TRBV5-1,CASSLPSGGVTDTQYF
-,TRBJ1-2,TRBV5-1,CASGGNTGISDYGYTF
-,TRBJ1-1,TRBV7-9,CASSLEAGGMNTEAFF
-,TRBJ2-6,TRBV11-3,CASSPGPSGANVLTF